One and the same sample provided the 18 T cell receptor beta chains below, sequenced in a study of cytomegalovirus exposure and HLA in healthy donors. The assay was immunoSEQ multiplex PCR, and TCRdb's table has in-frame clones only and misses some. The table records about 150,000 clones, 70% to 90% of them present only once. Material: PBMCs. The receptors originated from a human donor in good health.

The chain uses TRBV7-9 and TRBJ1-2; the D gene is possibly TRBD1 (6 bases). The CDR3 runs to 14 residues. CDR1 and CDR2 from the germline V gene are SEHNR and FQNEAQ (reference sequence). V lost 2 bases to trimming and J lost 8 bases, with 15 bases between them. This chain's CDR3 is CASSLNIQGGGYTF. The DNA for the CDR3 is TGTGCCAGCAGCTTAAATATACAGGGAGGGGGCTACACCTTC.

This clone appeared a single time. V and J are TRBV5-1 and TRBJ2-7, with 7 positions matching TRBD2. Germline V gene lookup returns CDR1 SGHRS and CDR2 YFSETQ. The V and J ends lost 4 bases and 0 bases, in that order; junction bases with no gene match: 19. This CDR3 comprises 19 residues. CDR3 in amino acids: CASSLARDRAGLSSYEQYF. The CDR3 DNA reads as TGCGCCAGCAGCCTAGCGAGAGATCGAGCGGGGCTAAGCTCCTACGAGCAGTACTTC.

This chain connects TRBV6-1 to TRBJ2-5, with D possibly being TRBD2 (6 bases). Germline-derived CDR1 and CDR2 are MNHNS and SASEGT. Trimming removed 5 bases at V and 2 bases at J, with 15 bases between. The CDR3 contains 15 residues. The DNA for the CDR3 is TGTGCCAGCAGTTTTAGTAGCGGTACGCAAGAGACCCAGTACTTC. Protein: CASSFSSGTQETQYF.

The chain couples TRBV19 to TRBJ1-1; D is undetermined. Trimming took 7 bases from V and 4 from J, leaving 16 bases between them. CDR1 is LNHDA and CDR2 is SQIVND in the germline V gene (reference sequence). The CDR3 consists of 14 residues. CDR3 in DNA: TGTGCCAGTATTAATCGGGGATATGTCACTGAAGCTTTCTTT. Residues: CASINRGYVTEAFF.

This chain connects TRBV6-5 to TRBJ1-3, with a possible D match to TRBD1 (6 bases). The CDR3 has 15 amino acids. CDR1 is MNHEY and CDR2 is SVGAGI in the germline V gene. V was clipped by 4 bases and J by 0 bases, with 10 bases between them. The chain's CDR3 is CASSWGRGSGNTIYF. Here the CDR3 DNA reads TGTGCCAGCAGTTGGGGCAGGGGCTCTGGAAACACCATATATTTT.

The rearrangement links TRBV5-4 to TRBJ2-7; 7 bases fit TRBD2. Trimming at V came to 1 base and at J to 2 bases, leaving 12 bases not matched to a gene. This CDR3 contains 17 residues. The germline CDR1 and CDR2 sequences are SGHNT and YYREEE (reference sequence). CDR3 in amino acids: CASSLRVLAGETYEQYF. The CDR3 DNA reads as TGTGCCAGCAGCTTGCGGGTCCTCGCGGGGGAAACCTACGAGCAGTACTTC.

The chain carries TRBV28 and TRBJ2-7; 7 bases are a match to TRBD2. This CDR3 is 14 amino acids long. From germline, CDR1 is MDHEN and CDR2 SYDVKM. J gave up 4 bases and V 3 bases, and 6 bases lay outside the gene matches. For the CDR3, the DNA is TGTGCCAGCAGTTTGACGGGGGGTTGGTACGAGCAGTACTTC. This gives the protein CASSLTGGWYEQYF.

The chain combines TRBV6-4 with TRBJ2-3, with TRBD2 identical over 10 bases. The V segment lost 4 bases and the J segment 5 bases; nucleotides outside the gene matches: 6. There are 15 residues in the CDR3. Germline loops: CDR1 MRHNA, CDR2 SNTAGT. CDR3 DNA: TGTGCCAGCAGTGTTACGGCTAGCGGGGGAGATACGCAGTATTTT. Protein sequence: CASSVTASGGDTQYF.

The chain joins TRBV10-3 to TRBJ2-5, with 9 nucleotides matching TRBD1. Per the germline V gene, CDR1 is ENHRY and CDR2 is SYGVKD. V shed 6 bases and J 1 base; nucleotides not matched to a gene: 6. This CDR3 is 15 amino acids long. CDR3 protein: CAIRGGQGLQETQYF. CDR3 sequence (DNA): TGTGCCATCAGGGGGGGACAGGGCCTCCAAGAGACCCAGTACTTC.

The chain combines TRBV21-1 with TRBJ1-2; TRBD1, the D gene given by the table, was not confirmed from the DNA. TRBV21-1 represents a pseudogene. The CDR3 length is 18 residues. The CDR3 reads CASSKAPKGTPGRGGYTF. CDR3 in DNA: TGTGCCAGCAGCAAAGCGCCCAAGGGGACACCGGGCCGGGGAGGCTACACCTTC.

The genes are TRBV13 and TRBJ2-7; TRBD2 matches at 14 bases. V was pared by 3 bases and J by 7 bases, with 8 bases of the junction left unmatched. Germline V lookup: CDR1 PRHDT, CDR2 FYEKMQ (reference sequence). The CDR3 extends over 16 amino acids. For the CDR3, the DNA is TGTGCCAGCAGCTTCCAAGGACTAGCGGGGGGTCGGGAGCAGTACTTC. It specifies CASSFQGLAGGREQYF.

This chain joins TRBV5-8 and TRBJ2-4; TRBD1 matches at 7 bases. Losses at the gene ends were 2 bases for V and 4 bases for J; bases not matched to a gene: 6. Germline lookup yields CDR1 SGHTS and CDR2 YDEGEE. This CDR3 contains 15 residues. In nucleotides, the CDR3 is TGTGCCAGCAGCTTACCCGGGACAGCGAAAAACATTCAGTACTTC. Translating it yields CASSLPGTAKNIQYF.

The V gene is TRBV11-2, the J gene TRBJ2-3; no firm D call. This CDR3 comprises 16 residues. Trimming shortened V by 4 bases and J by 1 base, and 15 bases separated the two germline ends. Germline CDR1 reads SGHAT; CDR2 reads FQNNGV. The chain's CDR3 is CASSSTPPSGTDTQYF. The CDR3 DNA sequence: TGTGCCAGCAGCTCGACACCGCCGAGTGGCACAGATACGCAGTATTTT.

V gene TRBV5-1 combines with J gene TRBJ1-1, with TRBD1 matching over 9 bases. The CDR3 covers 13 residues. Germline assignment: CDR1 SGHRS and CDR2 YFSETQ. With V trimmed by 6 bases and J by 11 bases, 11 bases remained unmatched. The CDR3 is CASTPRTGAGAFF. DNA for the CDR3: TGCGCCAGCACCCCGAGGACAGGGGCAGGGGCTTTCTTT.

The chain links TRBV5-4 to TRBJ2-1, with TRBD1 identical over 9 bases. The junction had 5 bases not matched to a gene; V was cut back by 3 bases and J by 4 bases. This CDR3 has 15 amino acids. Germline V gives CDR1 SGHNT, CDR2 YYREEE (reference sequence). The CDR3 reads CASSSGQGTYNEQFF. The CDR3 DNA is TGTGCCAGCAGCTCGGGACAGGGCACGTACAATGAGCAGTTCTTC.

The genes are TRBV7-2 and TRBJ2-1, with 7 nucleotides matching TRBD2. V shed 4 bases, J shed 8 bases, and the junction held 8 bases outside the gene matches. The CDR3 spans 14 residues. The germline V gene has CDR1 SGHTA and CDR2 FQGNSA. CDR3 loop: CASSSGTNRHEQFF. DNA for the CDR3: TGTGCCAGCAGCTCTGGGACTAATCGGCATGAGCAGTTCTTC.

This CDR3 is CASSIPPRGYQPQHF. In DNA, the CDR3 is TGTGCCAGTAGTATACCCCCCCGGGGATATCAGCCCCAGCATTTT. The rearrangement uses TRBV19 and TRBJ1-5; D is uncertain. V shed 2 bases and J shed 5 bases, with 13 bases lying between them. This CDR3 contains 15 residues. Germline V gives CDR1 LNHDA, CDR2 SQIVND (reference sequence).

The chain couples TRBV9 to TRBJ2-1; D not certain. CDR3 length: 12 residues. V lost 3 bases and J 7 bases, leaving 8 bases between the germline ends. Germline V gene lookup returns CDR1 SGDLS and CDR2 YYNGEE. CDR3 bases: TGTGCCAGCAGCGCCGACAATAATGAGCAGTTCTTC. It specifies CASSADNNEQFF.